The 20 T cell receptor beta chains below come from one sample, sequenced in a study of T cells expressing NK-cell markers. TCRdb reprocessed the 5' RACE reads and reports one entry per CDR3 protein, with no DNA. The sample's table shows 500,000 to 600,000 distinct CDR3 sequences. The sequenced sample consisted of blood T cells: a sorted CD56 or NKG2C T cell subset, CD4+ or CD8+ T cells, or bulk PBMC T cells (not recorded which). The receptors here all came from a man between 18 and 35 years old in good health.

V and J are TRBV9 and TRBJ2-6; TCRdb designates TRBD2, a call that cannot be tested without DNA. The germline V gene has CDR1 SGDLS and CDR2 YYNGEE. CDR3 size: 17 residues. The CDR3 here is CASSPRAGVSGANVLTF.

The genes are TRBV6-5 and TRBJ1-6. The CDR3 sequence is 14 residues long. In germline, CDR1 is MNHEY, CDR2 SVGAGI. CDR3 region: CASSYSDVPSPLHF.

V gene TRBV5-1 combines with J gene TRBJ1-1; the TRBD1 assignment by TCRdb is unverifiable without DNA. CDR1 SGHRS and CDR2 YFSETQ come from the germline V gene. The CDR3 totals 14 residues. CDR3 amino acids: CASSLNRGQTEAFF.

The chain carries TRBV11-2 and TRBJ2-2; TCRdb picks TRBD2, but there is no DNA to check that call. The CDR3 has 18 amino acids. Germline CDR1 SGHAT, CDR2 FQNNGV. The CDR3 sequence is CASSQPGLAGVVTGELFF.

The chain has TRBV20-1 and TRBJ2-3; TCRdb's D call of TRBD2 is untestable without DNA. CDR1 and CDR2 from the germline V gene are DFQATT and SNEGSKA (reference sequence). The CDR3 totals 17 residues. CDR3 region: CSAPGLAGGLSGDTQYF.

The CDR3 sequence is CAISESGGGNSPLHF. The V gene is TRBV10-3, the J gene TRBJ1-6; TCRdb's assignment of TRBD1 cannot be checked, as there is no DNA. The CDR3 loop spans 15 amino acids. Germline values: CDR1 ENHRY, CDR2 SYGVKD.

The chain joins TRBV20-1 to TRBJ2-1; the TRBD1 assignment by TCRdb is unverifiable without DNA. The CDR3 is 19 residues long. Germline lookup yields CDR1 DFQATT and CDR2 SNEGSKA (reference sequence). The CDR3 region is CSASSDKTHRDQGYNEQFF.

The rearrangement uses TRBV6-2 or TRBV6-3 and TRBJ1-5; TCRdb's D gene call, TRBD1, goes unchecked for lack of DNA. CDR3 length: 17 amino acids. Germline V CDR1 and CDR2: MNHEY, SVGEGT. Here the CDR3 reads CASSYRMTGALYEPQHF.

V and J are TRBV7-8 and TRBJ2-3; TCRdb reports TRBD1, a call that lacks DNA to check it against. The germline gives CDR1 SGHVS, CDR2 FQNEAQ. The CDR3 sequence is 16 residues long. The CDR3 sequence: CASSSSRGPRTDTQYF.

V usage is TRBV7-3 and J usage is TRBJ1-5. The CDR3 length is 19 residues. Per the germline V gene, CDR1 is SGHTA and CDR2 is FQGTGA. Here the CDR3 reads CASEGRGAGHCDSNQPQHF.

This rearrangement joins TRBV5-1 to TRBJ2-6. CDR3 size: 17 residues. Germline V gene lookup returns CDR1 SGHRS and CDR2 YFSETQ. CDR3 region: CASSLSFSRGGANVLTF.

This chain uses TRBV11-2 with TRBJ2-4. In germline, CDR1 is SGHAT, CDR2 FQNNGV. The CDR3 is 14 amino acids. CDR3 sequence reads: CASSIDRAKNIQYF.

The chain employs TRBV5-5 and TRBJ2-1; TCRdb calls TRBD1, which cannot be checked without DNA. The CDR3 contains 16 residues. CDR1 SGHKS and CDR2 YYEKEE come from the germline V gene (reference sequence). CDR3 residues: CASSLVLREIYNEQFF.

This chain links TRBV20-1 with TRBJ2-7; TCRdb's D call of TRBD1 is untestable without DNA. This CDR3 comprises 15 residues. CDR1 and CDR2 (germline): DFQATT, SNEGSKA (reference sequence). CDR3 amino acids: CSASRGTGPSYEQYF.

The CDR3 loop is CASSPLGLAGDQETQYF. The chain uses TRBV12-3 or TRBV12-4 and TRBJ2-5; TCRdb lists TRBD2, though no DNA is available to test this call. The CDR3 runs to 17 residues.

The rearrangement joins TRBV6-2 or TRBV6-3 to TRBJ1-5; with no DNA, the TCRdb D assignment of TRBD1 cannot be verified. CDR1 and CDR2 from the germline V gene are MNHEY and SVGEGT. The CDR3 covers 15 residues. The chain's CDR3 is CASIDPGGGGQPQHF.

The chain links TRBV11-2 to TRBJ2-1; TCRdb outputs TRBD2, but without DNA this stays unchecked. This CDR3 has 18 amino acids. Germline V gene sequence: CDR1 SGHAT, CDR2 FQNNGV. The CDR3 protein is CASSKGLAGGFAVNEQFF.

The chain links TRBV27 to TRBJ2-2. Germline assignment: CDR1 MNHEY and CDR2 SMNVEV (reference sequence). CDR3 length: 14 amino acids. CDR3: CASSLWFLGGELFF.

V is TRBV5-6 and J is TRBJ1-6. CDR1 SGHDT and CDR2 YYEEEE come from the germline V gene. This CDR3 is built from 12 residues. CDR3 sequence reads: CASSHPNSPLHF.

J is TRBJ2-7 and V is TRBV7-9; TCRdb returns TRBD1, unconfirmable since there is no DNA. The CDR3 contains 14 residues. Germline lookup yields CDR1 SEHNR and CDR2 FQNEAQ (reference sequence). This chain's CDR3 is CASSKGGNTYEQYF. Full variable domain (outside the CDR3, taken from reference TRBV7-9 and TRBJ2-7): DTGVSQNPRHKITKRGQNVTFRCDPISEHNRLYWYRQTLGQGPEFLTYFQNEAQLEKSRLLSDRFSAERPKGSFSTLEIQRTEQGDSAMYLCASSKGGNTYEQYFGPGTRLTVT.